This TCR beta chain was found in a study of cytomegalovirus exposure and HLA in healthy donors (dated by TCRdb to 2016 to 2017). As for the study more broadly: In an earlier analysis of around 540 of the donors, around 300 Gb of sequence data and some 120 million unique TCR beta sequences from roughly 200 million T cells were reported. Roughly 320 gigabases of sequencing data and roughly 80 million unique TCR sequences made up an early release that covered nearly 650 HLA-typed donors. Among the roughly 400 genotyped donors, approximately 76% belonged to the genetic ancestry cluster associated with self-reported Caucasian donors. The study aimed to test whether signatures of past pathogen exposure could be identified by cataloging public T cell receptors. The study profiled the T cell repertoires of more than 500 subjects by immunosequencing and related them to cytomegalovirus serostatus. Besides the first cohort of roughly 700 subjects, a separate validation cohort made up of 120 different subjects was used. To predict cytomegalovirus infection status, the study combined high-throughput TCR immunosequencing, statistical association of individual TCRs with disease status, and machine learning. In a later analysis, previously published TCR beta repertoires from 670 or so donors were re-analyzed and high-resolution HLA genotyping was added so that TCR occurrence patterns could be studied. The later analysis used no new phenotypic data to find candidate immune exposures, relying instead on TCR beta sequences and their occurrence across donors. In an earlier analysis of around 540 of the donors, high-throughput TCR beta sequencing was used to judge whether each TCR beta V gene segment behaved as functional or pseudogenic. Donor age, sex, ethnicity and CMV serostatus were compiled alongside the repertoire data. In a later genetic analysis, genome-wide SNP genotypes for about 55% of the roughly 700 donors were used, and that subset was treated as a discovery cohort. Every discovery cohort repertoire had been produced on one sequencing platform. Both class I and class II loci were covered by HLA typing, at four-digit resolution. Typing coverage varied by locus: roughly 629-640 donors for A, B, C, DRB1 and DQB1; more than 500 for DQA1; more than 600 for DPA1; fewer than 480 for DPB1. A handful of DR-DQ haplotypes were treated as single units for association and clustering because of strong linkage in the cohort. Among a few hundred genotyped donors of the cohort, an average of 235,054 unique TCR beta nucleotide sequences were sequenced per donor, about a sixth of them non-productive. General conclusions and limits of the study: The classifier was reported to diagnose cytomegalovirus status with high specificity and sensitivity in both the original cohort and the validation cohort. A further reported finding was that TCR beta sequences accurately predicted the HLA-A and HLA-B alleles for most subjects in the first cohort. It was suggested by the authors that the approach could potentially be generalized to other disease states and immunological phenotypes. In a later genetic analysis, a missense DCLRE1C variant was associated with V-gene and J-gene trimming of TCR beta chains, and the association was replicated in an independent cohort. Because HLA typing was unavailable for some donors at each locus, only the typed subset was used in association tests. Sequencing depth was assumed to be roughly uniform across donors in the presence/absence analyses, though that assumption may not hold. A cluster of highly shared sequence variants was judged likely to represent a technical artifact of the sequencing pipeline. In a later analysis, HLA-associated TCR beta chains were found to be more clonally expanded and to have lower generation probabilities than equally common non-associated chains. When HLA alleles, especially DR and DQ, strongly co-occurred, attributing TCR associations to individual alleles was difficult. In vitro tests confirmed that three of the cytomegalovirus-associated TCR beta chains recognize cytomegalovirus antigens. Some IMGT-functional V segments, including TRBV6-2 and TRBV6-3, could not be distinguished by the 87-base-pair reads and were therefore excluded. Because counts were too low, approximately 18 rarely observed V segments, including chromosome 9 orphons, were excluded from the earlier analysis of several hundred of the donors. In a later analysis, several top co-occurrence clusters were reported to appear linked to parvovirus B19, influenza, CMV and Epstein-Barr virus. In a later analysis, some 18,000 TCR beta sequences were associated with specific HLA alleles at a false discovery rate of 0.05. Linkage disequilibrium might explain the correlated functional status among segregating V segments, but an unknown experimental factor could not be excluded. A total of about 150 TCR beta chains were listed by the study as associated with cytomegalovirus. Across donors, most TCR sequences were observed very rarely, whereas some public TCRs were present in many individuals. A later analysis found that TCR association rates varied across HLA loci, with DRB1 alleles showing the most associated TCRs and HLA-C alleles the fewest. In a later genetic analysis, fewer N-insertions in productive TCRs were reported among donors in an Asian-associated ancestry cluster than the roughly 700-donor mean. This cohort had only TCR beta chains sequenced, and the lack of alpha or paired-chain data limited which features could be detected. CMV serostatus was the only immune exposure information available for the cohort. In an earlier analysis of fewer than 700 of the donors, most TCR beta V segments appeared in productive rearrangements about 87% or about 30% of the time, broadly matching IMGT annotations. A later analysis found that most CMV-associated TCR beta chains appeared HLA-restricted, with HLA associations seemingly driven largely by CMV exposure.

Library preparation employed the immunoSEQ multiplex PCR assay. A mixture of 60 forward primers for TCR Vbeta segments and 13 reverse primers for TCR Jbeta segments was used in the multiplex PCR. Amplification of the CDR3 region of rearranged TCR beta genes was performed with a multiplex PCR assay on genomic DNA. Amplified TCR beta libraries were sequenced as 87-base-pair reads on the Illumina HiSeq System. For the original study's pipeline: A later analysis tallied 75 million to 85 million unique TCR beta chains across the 666 repertoires, and around 10 million of those chains were shared by two or more donors. To remove PCR and sequencing errors, raw reads were error-corrected and collapsed into unique sequences using a nearest-neighbor algorithm that merged closely related sequences. V, D and J gene segments were assigned by aligning CDR3 sequences to IMGT reference sequences. For a sequence to be retained, a match of at least six nucleotides to both a V gene segment and a J gene segment was required. Rearrangements were classified as productive when the CDR3 lacked stop codons and remained in frame with V and J, and all other rearrangements were classified as non-productive. Following IMGT convention, CDR3 was defined as the stretch from the second conserved V-encoded cysteine to the conserved J-encoded phenylalanine. The earlier analysis of about 590 of the donors excluded sequences that lacked an unambiguous match to a single V gene segment. In an earlier analysis of almost 600 of the donors, a V segment was called functional when productive rearrangements were above 56.7%, and segregating when the standard deviation between donors exceeded 5%. A statistical classification framework was built to diagnose cytomegalovirus status from the catalog of TCR beta chain sequences. A later analysis assigned V and J genes by comparing TCR nucleotide sequences with IMGT/GENE-DB human TR gene sequences. Using the TCRdist pipeline, a later analysis assigned CDR3 sequences along with most-parsimonious VDJ recombination scenarios. In a later analysis, every TCR beta chain was defined by the combination of its CDR3 amino acid sequence and its V-gene family, and reads without a unique V-gene family were dropped. A later analysis removed 450 to 600 highly shared, low-generation-probability nucleotide sequences to deal with suspected cross-contamination and a sequencing artifact. In a later analysis, a clonal expansion index for each public chain was calculated from normalized within-repertoire ranks of inferred template counts. Generation probabilities in a later analysis came from a VDJ recombination model fitted to out-of-frame rearrangements, and those results were checked against IGoR. Hypergeometric tests were used in a later analysis to score TCR-TCR, TCR-HLA and TCR-CMV co-occurrence, with a repertoire-size bias correction applied to the TCR pairs. To estimate false discovery rates, a later analysis permuted the HLA or CMV assignments 20 times. In a later analysis, co-occurring TCRs were grouped using DBSCAN, with TCRdist sequence similarity added in when clustering inside HLA-allele-positive subsets. Co-occurrence clustering excluded repertoires with fewer than 30,000 or more than 120,000 public chains, plus five with anomalous nucleotide sharing. TCRdb limited this immuneACCESS table to in-frame rearrangements with V and J called. A share of clones is missing; checked studies link under half to unresolved V genes, and the rest is unexplained. For V, J and clone size, that table is used; D and trimming come from the DNA. Recorded for this sample are 160,000 or so clones; 60% to 80% of them occurred a single time. The ten largest clones represent nearly 6.5% of the sample.

Note on this clone: Its antigen has not been determined. Nothing much larger sits one base from this clone, and base qualities are not available.

The cohort comprised some 680 healthy bone marrow donors. At the time of sampling, all cohort members were nominally healthy, though unrecorded immune exposures were likely present. The donor tested CMV seropositive and was one of the 289 seropositive cohort members. A peripheral blood sample was collected from each donor, and TCR beta sequencing was performed on peripheral blood mononuclear cells. Genomic DNA extraction from the blood cell samples was performed with the Qiagen DNeasy Blood Extraction Kit. Germline trimming: 5 bases from V, 7 bases from J; junction bases outside gene matches: 11. The germline V gene supplies CDR1 MDHEN and CDR2 SYDVKM. The CDR3 holds 17 amino acids from the cysteine to the phenylalanine. The only DNA kept is the CDR3, 51 bases in frame from the first base.

The material sequenced was PBMCs. This TCR was sampled from a man aged 40-55 years in good health and CMV-seropositive. The sequence joins TRBV28 to TRBJ2-1, and 13 junction bases match TRBD2. The nucleotide sequence reads TGTGCCAGCAGTAAGACCCGGACTAGCGGGAGTGGTAATGAGCAGTTCTTC. Its protein product is CASSKTRTSGSGNEQFF.